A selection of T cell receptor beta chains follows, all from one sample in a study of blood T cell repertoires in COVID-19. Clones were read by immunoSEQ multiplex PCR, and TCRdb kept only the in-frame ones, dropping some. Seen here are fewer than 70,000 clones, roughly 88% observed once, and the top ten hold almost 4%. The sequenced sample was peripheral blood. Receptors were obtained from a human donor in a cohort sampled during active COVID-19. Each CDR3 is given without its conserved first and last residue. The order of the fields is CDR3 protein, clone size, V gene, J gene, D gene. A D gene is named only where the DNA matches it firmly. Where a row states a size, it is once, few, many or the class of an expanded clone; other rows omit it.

cdr3_aa: ASSILHRSNYEQY; clone_size: NA; v_call: TRBV21-1; j_call: TRBJ2-7; d_call: NA
cdr3_aa: SVGGVLGPYEQY; clone_size: NA; v_call: TRBV29-1; j_call: TRBJ2-7; d_call: NA
cdr3_aa: ASSLPGDSGYT; clone_size: NA; v_call: TRBV12-3/TRBV12-4; j_call: TRBJ1-2; d_call: NA
cdr3_aa: ASRVLAGKDNEQF; clone_size: once; v_call: TRBV6-4; j_call: TRBJ2-1; d_call: TRBD2
cdr3_aa: ASSYRGGITEAF; clone_size: NA; v_call: TRBV6-5; j_call: TRBJ1-1; d_call: NA
cdr3_aa: ASSPRTGGSTGELF; clone_size: NA; v_call: TRBV5-4; j_call: TRBJ2-2; d_call: TRBD1
cdr3_aa: ASSQGNLAGVDTQY; clone_size: NA; v_call: TRBV3-1/TRBV3-2; j_call: TRBJ2-3; d_call: NA
cdr3_aa: ASSQDRSTDTQY; clone_size: NA; v_call: TRBV27; j_call: TRBJ2-3; d_call: NA
cdr3_aa: ASSRGGQPVFEQY; clone_size: NA; v_call: TRBV5-4; j_call: TRBJ2-7; d_call: TRBD2
cdr3_aa: AWSETDILGYT; clone_size: NA; v_call: TRBV30; j_call: TRBJ1-2; d_call: NA
cdr3_aa: ASSLESITTSGSYEQF; clone_size: NA; v_call: TRBV7-8; j_call: TRBJ2-1; d_call: TRBD2
cdr3_aa: ASSFDRVRPSGANVLT; clone_size: NA; v_call: TRBV28; j_call: TRBJ2-6; d_call: TRBD1
cdr3_aa: ASSSLASGRGTQY; clone_size: NA; v_call: TRBV5-8; j_call: TRBJ2-5; d_call: TRBD2
cdr3_aa: ASSIGLNTGELF; clone_size: NA; v_call: TRBV6-4; j_call: TRBJ2-2; d_call: NA
cdr3_aa: ASGLGGTGVGNEQF; clone_size: NA; v_call: TRBV12-5; j_call: TRBJ2-1; d_call: TRBD1
cdr3_aa: ASSHDTFLYEQY; clone_size: once; v_call: TRBV5-1; j_call: TRBJ2-7; d_call: NA
cdr3_aa: SASPDRAYTEAF; clone_size: NA; v_call: TRBV20-1; j_call: TRBJ1-1; d_call: TRBD1
cdr3_aa: ASGQDYGYT; clone_size: once; v_call: TRBV12-5; j_call: TRBJ1-2; d_call: NA
cdr3_aa: ATQVQGAAGNTIY; clone_size: NA; v_call: TRBV6-5; j_call: TRBJ1-3; d_call: TRBD1
cdr3_aa: ASSRPPTSGIFNEQY; clone_size: NA; v_call: TRBV7-9; j_call: TRBJ2-7; d_call: TRBD2
cdr3_aa: ASSQAVAGGGYT; clone_size: NA; v_call: TRBV4-3; j_call: TRBJ1-2; d_call: TRBD1
cdr3_aa: ASSKDRGLNLAKNIQY; clone_size: once; v_call: TRBV11-2; j_call: TRBJ2-4; d_call: TRBD1
cdr3_aa: ASSGTGNGYT; clone_size: NA; v_call: TRBV9; j_call: TRBJ1-2; d_call: TRBD1
cdr3_aa: ASSLIFLAVAGETDTQY; clone_size: NA; v_call: TRBV7-6; j_call: TRBJ2-3; d_call: NA
cdr3_aa: ASSLPHTLDRSNTEAF; clone_size: NA; v_call: TRBV11-2; j_call: TRBJ1-1; d_call: TRBD1
cdr3_aa: AWSLRRGGVNIQY; clone_size: NA; v_call: TRBV30; j_call: TRBJ2-4; d_call: TRBD2
cdr3_aa: ASSLGGQGGYGYT; clone_size: NA; v_call: TRBV5-5; j_call: TRBJ1-2; d_call: TRBD1
cdr3_aa: ASSYPAVWGAEAF; clone_size: once; v_call: TRBV6-2/TRBV6-3; j_call: TRBJ1-1; d_call: NA
cdr3_aa: ASSFESSRVYEQY; clone_size: once; v_call: TRBV5-1; j_call: TRBJ2-7; d_call: NA
cdr3_aa: ASSTGTGGTEAF; clone_size: NA; v_call: TRBV6-5; j_call: TRBJ1-1; d_call: TRBD1
cdr3_aa: ASSSLTEQETQY; clone_size: NA; v_call: TRBV7-6; j_call: TRBJ2-5; d_call: NA
cdr3_aa: ASILASGNTDTQY; clone_size: NA; v_call: TRBV11-2; j_call: TRBJ2-3; d_call: TRBD2
cdr3_aa: ASSPEQNTEAF; clone_size: NA; v_call: TRBV13; j_call: TRBJ1-1; d_call: NA
cdr3_aa: ASSQDVRSGNTIY; clone_size: few; v_call: TRBV4-1; j_call: TRBJ1-3; d_call: NA
cdr3_aa: ATSEPSGTSGSTDTQY; clone_size: NA; v_call: TRBV15; j_call: TRBJ2-3; d_call: TRBD2
cdr3_aa: ASRDGSSYNEQF; clone_size: NA; v_call: TRBV2; j_call: TRBJ2-1; d_call: NA
cdr3_aa: ASSPGQGNTEAF; clone_size: NA; v_call: TRBV5-1; j_call: TRBJ1-1; d_call: TRBD1
cdr3_aa: ASSLADRGAF; clone_size: NA; v_call: TRBV12-3/TRBV12-4; j_call: TRBJ1-1; d_call: TRBD1
cdr3_aa: ASSLSRVGEQY; clone_size: NA; v_call: TRBV7-9; j_call: TRBJ2-7; d_call: NA
cdr3_aa: ASRGLLIDSGANVLT; clone_size: NA; v_call: TRBV27; j_call: TRBJ2-6; d_call: NA
cdr3_aa: ASSPEDRGQYEQY; clone_size: NA; v_call: TRBV4-1; j_call: TRBJ2-7; d_call: TRBD1
cdr3_aa: ASSLGQGTLEQY; clone_size: few; v_call: TRBV11-2; j_call: TRBJ2-7; d_call: NA
cdr3_aa: ASRGQLYNEQF; clone_size: NA; v_call: TRBV12-3/TRBV12-4; j_call: TRBJ2-1; d_call: TRBD1
cdr3_aa: ASSRQRNSPLH; clone_size: NA; v_call: TRBV13; j_call: TRBJ1-6; d_call: NA
cdr3_aa: ASTPLRSGNTIY; clone_size: NA; v_call: TRBV3-1/TRBV3-2; j_call: TRBJ1-3; d_call: NA
cdr3_aa: ASGRDRLSNQPQH; clone_size: NA; v_call: TRBV6-5; j_call: TRBJ1-5; d_call: TRBD1
cdr3_aa: ASSLTPNYGYT; clone_size: NA; v_call: TRBV12-3/TRBV12-4; j_call: TRBJ1-2; d_call: NA
cdr3_aa: ATSRQGSSYEQY; clone_size: NA; v_call: TRBV15; j_call: TRBJ2-7; d_call: NA
cdr3_aa: ASSLGGTVEKLF; clone_size: NA; v_call: TRBV7-8; j_call: TRBJ1-4; d_call: TRBD1
cdr3_aa: ASSPGTGRSPLH; clone_size: NA; v_call: TRBV18; j_call: TRBJ1-6; d_call: TRBD1
cdr3_aa: ASSKARRAGRRDNSPLH; clone_size: NA; v_call: TRBV21-1; j_call: TRBJ1-6; d_call: NA
cdr3_aa: ASSLLGGRTYNEQF; clone_size: NA; v_call: TRBV7-3; j_call: TRBJ2-1; d_call: NA